This T cell receptor beta chain was documented in a study of OX40 agonist ivuxolimab in advanced cancers. Study-wide context: Patients undergoing dose escalation presented with hepatocellular carcinoma, melanoma, renal cell or head and neck cancer. One patient with hepatocellular carcinoma and two with cutaneous melanoma, three in all, had partial responses.

Findings of the study overall: Researchers report that CD8+ T cells had, on average, more expanded clones than CD4+.

Only one count was recorded for this clone. No antigen is known for it. The method was immunoSEQ multiplex PCR; TCRdb's version includes in-frame clones alone and lacks a portion of them. The profile covers some 66,000 clones, with 70% to 90% appearing a single time and 0.45% to 0.6% taken by the ten largest. The sample here was CD4+ or CD8+ T cells sorted from blood, taken in a trial of the OX40 agonist ivuxolimab. This TCR came from an adult with an advanced solid tumor such as melanoma, head and neck, liver or kidney cancer.

CDR3 residues: CASSPPGQGAPGANVLTF. CDR3 DNA: TGTGCCAGCTCACCACCGGGACAGGGGGCGCCCGGGGCCAACGTCCTGACTTTC. The chain joins TRBV18 to TRBJ2-6; 12 bases fit TRBD1. This CDR3 spans 18 amino acids. V lost 0 bases to trimming and J lost 4 bases; unmatched junction nucleotides: 4. The germline V gene has CDR1 KGHSH and CDR2 LQKENI. Filled out from reference TRBV18 and TRBJ2-6, the complete variable domain reads NAGVMQNPRHLVRRRGQEARLRCSPMKGHSHVYWYRQLPEEGLKFMVYLQKENIIDESGMPKERFSAEFPKEGPSILRIQQVVRGDSAAYFCASSPPGQGAPGANVLTFGAGSRLTVL.